This is a list of T cell receptor beta chains from one sample in a study of OX40 agonist ivuxolimab in advanced cancers. Assay: immunoSEQ multiplex PCR; the TCRdb copy retains only in-frame clones and omits some. The table records roughly 80,000 clones, over 70% of them present only once. The sample was CD4+ or CD8+ T cells sorted from blood, taken in a trial of the OX40 agonist ivuxolimab. The receptors derive from an adult with an advanced solid tumor such as melanoma, head and neck, liver or kidney cancer. Each CDR3 is given with its conserved first and last residue. D genes are given only for firm matches. Not every row has a clone size; where given, it reads once, few, many or a size class.

size,V,J,D,DNA,CDR3
NA,TRBV4-2,TRBJ2-6,NA,TGTGCCAGCAGCCAAGATGTCCGGGAGAGCTCTGGGGCCAACGTCCTGACTTTC,CASSQDVRESSGANVLTF
NA,TRBV7-3,TRBJ2-3,NA,TGTGCCAGCAGCTTAACTACCACAGATACGCAGTATTTT,CASSLTTTDTQYF
NA,TRBV5-1,TRBJ1-3,NA,TGCGCCAGCAGCTTGGCCGAGGGGGTCAGCTCTGGAAACACCATATATTTT,CASSLAEGVSSGNTIYF
NA,TRBV19,TRBJ2-6,NA,TGTGCCAGTAGCGGACAGCTTGACTCTGGGGCCAACGTCCTGACTTTC,CASSGQLDSGANVLTF
NA,TRBV4-3,TRBJ2-7,NA,TGCGCCAGCAGCCAAGATACGATACCCCGAGGCGAGCAGTACTTC,CASSQDTIPRGEQYF
NA,TRBV2,TRBJ1-1,NA,TGTGCCATACCTTCAGAGACAGAGAACACTGAAGCTTTCTTT,CAIPSETENTEAFF
NA,TRBV30,TRBJ2-7,NA,TGTGCCTGGAGTGTGGCAGATCGCTCCGAGCAGTACTTC,CAWSVADRSEQYF
NA,TRBV4-3,TRBJ2-1,TRBD1,TGCGCCAGCAGCCCGGGACAGGGGATAAATGAGCAGTTCTTC,CASSPGQGINEQFF
NA,TRBV5-1,TRBJ2-2,NA,TGCGCCAGCAGCCGGGACACAGAAACCGGGGAGCTGTTTTTT,CASSRDTETGELFF
NA,TRBV29-1,TRBJ1-4,NA,TGCAGCGTTGCCCGCACAACTAATGAAAAACTGTTTTTT,CSVARTTNEKLFF
once,TRBV6-6,TRBJ1-5,NA,TGTGCCAGCAGTCCTCGGCCAAATCAGCCCCAGCATTTT,CASSPRPNQPQHF
NA,TRBV10-3,TRBJ1-2,TRBD1,TGTGCCATCAGTGAAGGGACAGGCGGCTCGGACTATGGCCACACCTTC,CAISEGTGGSDYGHTF
NA,TRBV10-2,TRBJ1-3,NA,TGCGCCAGCAGTGACGACGCAGCGGGAAACACCATATATTTT,CASSDDAAGNTIYF
NA,TRBV10-2,TRBJ1-4,TRBD1,TGCGCCAGCAGTGGTAGAACGACAGGGGCAACTAATGAAAAACTGTTTTTT,CASSGRTTGATNEKLFF
NA,TRBV30,TRBJ2-7,TRBD1,TGTGCCTGGAGCGGCCGACGGGCCAGGGGGCATCGGGACGAGCAGTACTTC,CAWSGRRARGHRDEQYF
NA,TRBV7-8,TRBJ2-6,NA,TGTGCCAGCAGCTTAACGCATACCGGGACGGTACGCTCTGGGGCCAACGTCCTGACTTTC,CASSLTHTGTVRSGANVLTF
NA,TRBV4-1,TRBJ1-2,TRBD1,TGCGCCAGCAGCGGGGACAGGGGCTCCTCAGCTAACTATGGCTACACCTTC,CASSGDRGSSANYGYTF
NA,TRBV28,TRBJ1-2,TRBD1,TGTGCCAGCAGTGAACCGGGACAGGGATTCTATGGCTACACCTTC,CASSEPGQGFYGYTF
NA,TRBV18,TRBJ1-5,NA,TGTGCCAGCTCACCATCATCTGATAGCAATCAGCCCCAGCATTTT,CASSPSSDSNQPQHF
many,TRBV4-3,TRBJ1-2,TRBD1,TGCGCCAGCAGCCAGCCCCAGGACAGGGAAAGGGATGGCTACACCTTC,CASSQPQDRERDGYTF
NA,TRBV7-8,TRBJ1-1,NA,TGTGCCAGCAGCTTAGGGGTTTGGACTGAAGCTTTCTTT,CASSLGVWTEAFF
NA,TRBV6-1,TRBJ2-7,TRBD2,TGTGCCAGCACGGGACTAGCGGCCTTCTACGAGCAGTACTTC,CASTGLAAFYEQYF
NA,TRBV5-6,TRBJ2-5,TRBD1,TGTGCCAGCAGCAGGGACAGATCGGAGACCCAGTACTTC,CASSRDRSETQYF
NA,TRBV6-5,TRBJ1-6,NA,TGTGCCAGCAGTAACACAGGGAATTCACCCCTCCACTTT,CASSNTGNSPLHF
NA,TRBV4-1,TRBJ1-3,NA,TGCGCCAGCAGCCATTCTACCGCAGGGCCTGGAAACACCATATATTTT,CASSHSTAGPGNTIYF
NA,TRBV7-6,TRBJ2-1,NA,TGTGCCAGCAGCTTAATGCCGGGATCCTACAATGAGCAGTTCTTC,CASSLMPGSYNEQFF
NA,TRBV29-1,TRBJ1-2,NA,TGCAGCCTAGGTGGGTCCTATGGCTACACCTTC,CSLGGSYGYTF
NA,TRBV4-1,TRBJ1-1,TRBD1,TGCGCCAGCAGCCAAGCCTCCGGACAGGGGATGGGGGAAGCTTTCTTT,CASSQASGQGMGEAFF
once,TRBV15,TRBJ1-6,NA,TGTGCCACCAGCAGTTCACAGGTCCTCTATAATTCACCCCTCCACTTT,CATSSSQVLYNSPLHF
NA,TRBV19,TRBJ1-5,TRBD1,TGTGCCAGTAGTATAGATGGGGGACAGGGAAGCAATCAGCCCCAGCATTTT,CASSIDGGQGSNQPQHF
NA,TRBV20-1,TRBJ2-5,NA,TGCAGTGCTAGAGTTACCGAGACCCAGTACTTC,CSARVTETQYF
NA,TRBV25-1,TRBJ1-2,TRBD1,TGTGCCAGCAGCGGCAAGCAGGGGGCGTTTATTGGCTACACCTTC,CASSGKQGAFIGYTF
NA,TRBV9,TRBJ2-3,NA,TGTGCCAGCAGCGCACTTACGGGTACGCAGTATTTT,CASSALTGTQYF
NA,TRBV6-5,TRBJ2-1,NA,TGTGCCAGCAGTTACGGCGGGAATACGTACAATGAGCAGTTCTTC,CASSYGGNTYNEQFF
NA,TRBV9,TRBJ2-1,TRBD1,TGTGCCAGCAGCGTACAGGGGGAGAATGAGCAGTTCTTC,CASSVQGENEQFF
NA,TRBV7-9,TRBJ2-2,TRBD2,TGTGCCAGCAGCCCGATAGGGAGGGTCAACACCGGGGAGCTGTTTTTT,CASSPIGRVNTGELFF
NA,TRBV5-1,TRBJ2-2,TRBD1,TGCGCCAGCAGCTTTGGGCGGTCCAGGGGGATCAACACCGGGGAGCTGTTTTTT,CASSFGRSRGINTGELFF
NA,TRBV18,TRBJ1-1,TRBD1,TGTGCCAGCTCACCTTCCGGGACAGGGGCTTGGGTCACTGAAGCTTTCTTT,CASSPSGTGAWVTEAFF
NA,TRBV9,TRBJ2-2,NA,TGTGCCAGCAGCGTAATCTCGGGGACGAACACCGGGGAGCTGTTTTTT,CASSVISGTNTGELFF
NA,TRBV2,TRBJ1-6,TRBD1,TGTGCCAGCAGTGAGGGACAGATCTTTCGAAATTCACCCCTCCACTTT,CASSEGQIFRNSPLHF
NA,TRBV7-2,TRBJ1-1,TRBD1,TGTGCCAGCAGCTTAACCGGGACAGCAAACACTGAAGCTTTCTTT,CASSLTGTANTEAFF
NA,TRBV6-1,TRBJ2-2,NA,TGTGCCAGCAGTGAATCTTGGGCCAACACCGGGGAGCTGTTTTTT,CASSESWANTGELFF
NA,TRBV7-3,TRBJ1-5,NA,TGTGCCAGCAGCTTACGGGGGAATAGCAATCAGCCCCAGCATTTT,CASSLRGNSNQPQHF
NA,TRBV28,TRBJ2-5,TRBD1,TGTGCCAGCAGGCAGGGGGCTCTGTATTGGGAGACCCAGTACTTC,CASRQGALYWETQYF
NA,TRBV4-2,TRBJ1-2,TRBD1,TGTGCCAGCAGCCAAGGACAGGGGGGAACCTATGGCTACACCTTC,CASSQGQGGTYGYTF
NA,TRBV5-1,TRBJ2-1,TRBD1,TGCGCCAGCAGCTCACAGGGGGTCAGGTACAATGAGCAGTTCTTC,CASSSQGVRYNEQFF
once,TRBV11-2,TRBJ1-3,NA,TGTGCCAGCAGCCGTAACTCTGGAAACACCATATATTTT,CASSRNSGNTIYF
NA,TRBV11-1,TRBJ2-5,TRBD1,TGTGCCAGCAGTAGGAGACAGGGGGCTCAAGAGACCCAGTACTTC,CASSRRQGAQETQYF
NA,TRBV5-5,TRBJ1-5,NA,TGTGCCAGCAGCCCCTACAGGGTAGGACAGCCCCAGCATTTT,CASSPYRVGQPQHF
NA,TRBV6-5,TRBJ1-2,NA,TGTGCCAGCAGTTACTCTTGGGGGTCGAGGTATGGCTACACCTTC,CASSYSWGSRYGYTF
NA,TRBV6-1,TRBJ1-3,NA,TGTGCCAGCAGTGAACCCAGGTTCGGAAACACCATATATTTT,CASSEPRFGNTIYF